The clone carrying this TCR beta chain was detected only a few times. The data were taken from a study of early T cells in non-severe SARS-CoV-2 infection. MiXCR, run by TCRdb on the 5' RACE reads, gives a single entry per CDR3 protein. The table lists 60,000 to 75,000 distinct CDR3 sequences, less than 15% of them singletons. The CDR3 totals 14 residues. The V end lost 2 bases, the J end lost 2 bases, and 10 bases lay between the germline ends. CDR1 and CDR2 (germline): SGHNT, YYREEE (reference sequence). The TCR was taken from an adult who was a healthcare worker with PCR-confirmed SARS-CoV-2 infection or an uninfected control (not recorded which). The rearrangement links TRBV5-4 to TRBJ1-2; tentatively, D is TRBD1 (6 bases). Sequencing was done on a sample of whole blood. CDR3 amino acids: CASSLRGSNYGYTF. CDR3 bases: TGTGCCAGCAGCTTAAGGGGGTCGAACTATGGCTACACCTTC.